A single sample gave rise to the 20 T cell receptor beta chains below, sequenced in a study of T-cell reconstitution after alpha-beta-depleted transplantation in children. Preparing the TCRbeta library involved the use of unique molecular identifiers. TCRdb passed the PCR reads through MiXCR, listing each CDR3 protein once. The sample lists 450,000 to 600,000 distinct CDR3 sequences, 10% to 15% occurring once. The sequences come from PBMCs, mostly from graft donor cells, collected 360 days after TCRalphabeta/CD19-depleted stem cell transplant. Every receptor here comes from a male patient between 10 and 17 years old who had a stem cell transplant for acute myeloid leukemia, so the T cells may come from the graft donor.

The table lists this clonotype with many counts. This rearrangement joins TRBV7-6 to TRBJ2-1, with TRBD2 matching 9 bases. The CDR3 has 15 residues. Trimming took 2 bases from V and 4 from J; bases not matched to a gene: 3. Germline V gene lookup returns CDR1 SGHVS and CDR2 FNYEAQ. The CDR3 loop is CASSLRSGRYNEQFF. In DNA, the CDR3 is TGTGCCAGCAGCTTAAGGAGCGGGAGGTACAATGAGCAGTTCTTC.

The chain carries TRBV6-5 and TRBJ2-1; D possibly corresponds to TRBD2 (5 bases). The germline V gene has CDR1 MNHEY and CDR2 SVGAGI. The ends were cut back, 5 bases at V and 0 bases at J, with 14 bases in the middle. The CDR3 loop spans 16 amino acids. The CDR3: CASSQSRVSSYNEQFF. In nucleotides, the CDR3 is TGTGCCAGCAGTCAGTCGCGGGTGAGCTCCTACAATGAGCAGTTCTTC.

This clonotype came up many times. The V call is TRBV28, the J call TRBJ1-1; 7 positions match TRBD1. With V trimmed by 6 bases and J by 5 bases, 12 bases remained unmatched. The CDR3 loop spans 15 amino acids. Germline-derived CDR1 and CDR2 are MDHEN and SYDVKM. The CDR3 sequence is CASSLTGDQGTEAFF. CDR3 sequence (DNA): TGTGCCAGCAGCCTCACAGGGGATCAAGGAACTGAAGCTTTCTTT.

The CDR3 region has the DNA TGTGCCAGCAATCTTGGCACCGGGGAGCTGTTTTTT. This translates into CASNLGTGELFF. The rearrangement joins TRBV25-1 to TRBJ2-2; no reliable D call. Germline loops: CDR1 MGHDK, CDR2 SYGVNS. Trimming pared 7 bases from V and 4 bases from J, leaving 7 bases between. The CDR3 is 12 residues long.

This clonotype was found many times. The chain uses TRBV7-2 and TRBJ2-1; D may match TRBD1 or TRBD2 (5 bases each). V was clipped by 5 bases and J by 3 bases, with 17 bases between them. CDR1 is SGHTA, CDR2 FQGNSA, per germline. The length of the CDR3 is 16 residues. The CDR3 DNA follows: TGTGCCAGCAGCCCCACAGACGGGGCCTTCTACAATGAGCAGTTCTTC. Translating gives CASSPTDGAFYNEQFF. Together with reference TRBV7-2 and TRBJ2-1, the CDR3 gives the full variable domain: GAGVSQSPSNKVTEKGKDVELRCDPISGHTALYWYRQSLGQGLEFLIYFQGNSAPDKSGLPSDRFSAERTGGSVSTLTIQRTQQEDSAVYLCASSPTDGAFYNEQFFGPGTRLTVL.

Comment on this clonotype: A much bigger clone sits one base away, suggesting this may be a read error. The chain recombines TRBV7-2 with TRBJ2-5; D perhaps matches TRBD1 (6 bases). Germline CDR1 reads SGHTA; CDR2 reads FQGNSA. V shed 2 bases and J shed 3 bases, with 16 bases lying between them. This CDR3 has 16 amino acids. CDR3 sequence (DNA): TGTGCCAGCAGCTTAACATCAGGGGTACGAAAAGAGACCCAGTACTTC. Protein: CASSLTSGVRKETQYF. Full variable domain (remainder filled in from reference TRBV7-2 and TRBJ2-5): GAGVSQSPSNKVTEKGKDVELRCDPISGHTALYWYRQSLGQGLEFLIYFQGNSAPDKSGLPSDRFSAERTGGSVSTLTIQRTQQEDSAVYLCASSLTSGVRKETQYFGPGTRLLVL.

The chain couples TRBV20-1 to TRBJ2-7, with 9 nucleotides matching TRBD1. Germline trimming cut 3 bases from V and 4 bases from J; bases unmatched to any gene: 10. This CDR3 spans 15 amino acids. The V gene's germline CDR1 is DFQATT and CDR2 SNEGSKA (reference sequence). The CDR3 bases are TGCAGTGCTAGCCCTGCCCCGGGACAGGGTTACGAGCAGTACTTC. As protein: CSASPAPGQGYEQYF.

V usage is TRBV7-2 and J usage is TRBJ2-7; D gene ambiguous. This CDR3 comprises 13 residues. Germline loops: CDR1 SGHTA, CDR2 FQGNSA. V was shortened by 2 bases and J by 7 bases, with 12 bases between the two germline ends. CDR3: CASSLYELGEQYF. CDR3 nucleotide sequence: TGTGCCAGCAGCTTATATGAGCTGGGGGAGCAGTACTTC.

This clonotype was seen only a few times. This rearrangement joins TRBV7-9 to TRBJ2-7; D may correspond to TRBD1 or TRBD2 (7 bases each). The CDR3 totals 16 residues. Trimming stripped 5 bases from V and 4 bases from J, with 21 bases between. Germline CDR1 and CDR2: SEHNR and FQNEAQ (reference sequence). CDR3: CASSVTGVGGFYEQYF. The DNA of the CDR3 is TGTGCCAGCAGCGTTACAGGGGTGGGGGGGTTTTACGAGCAGTACTTC.

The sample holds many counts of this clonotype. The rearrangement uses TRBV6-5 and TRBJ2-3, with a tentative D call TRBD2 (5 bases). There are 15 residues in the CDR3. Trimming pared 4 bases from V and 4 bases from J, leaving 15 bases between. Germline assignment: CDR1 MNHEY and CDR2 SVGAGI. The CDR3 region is CASSFGLIAADTQYF. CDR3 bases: TGTGCCAGCAGTTTCGGACTGATTGCGGCAGATACGCAGTATTTT.

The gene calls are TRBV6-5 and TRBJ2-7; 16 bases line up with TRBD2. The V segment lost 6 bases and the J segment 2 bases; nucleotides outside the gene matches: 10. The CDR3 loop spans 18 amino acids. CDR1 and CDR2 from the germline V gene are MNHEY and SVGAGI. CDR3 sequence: CASSYLGLAGGRPYEQYF. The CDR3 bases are TGTGCCAGCAGCTACCTGGGACTAGCGGGAGGGCGCCCCTACGAGCAGTACTTC.

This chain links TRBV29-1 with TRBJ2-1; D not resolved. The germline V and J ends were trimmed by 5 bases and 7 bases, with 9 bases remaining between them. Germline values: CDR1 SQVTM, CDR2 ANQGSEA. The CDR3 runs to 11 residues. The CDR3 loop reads CSVPRPNEQFF. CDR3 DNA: TGCAGCGTTCCAAGACCTAATGAGCAGTTCTTC.

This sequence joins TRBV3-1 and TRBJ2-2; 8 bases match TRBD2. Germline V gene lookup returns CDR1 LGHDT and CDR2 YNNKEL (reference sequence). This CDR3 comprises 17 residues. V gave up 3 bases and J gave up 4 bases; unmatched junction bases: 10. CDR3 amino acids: CASSQGTAGVSTGELFF. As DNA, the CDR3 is TGTGCCAGCAGCCAGGGAACAGCGGGGGTGAGCACCGGGGAGCTGTTTTTT.

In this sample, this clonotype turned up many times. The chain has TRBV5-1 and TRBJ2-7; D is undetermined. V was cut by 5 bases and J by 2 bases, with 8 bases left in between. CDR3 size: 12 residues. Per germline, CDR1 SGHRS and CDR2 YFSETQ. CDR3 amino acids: CASSAVPYEQYF. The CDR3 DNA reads TGCGCCAGCAGTGCGGTCCCCTACGAGCAGTACTTC.

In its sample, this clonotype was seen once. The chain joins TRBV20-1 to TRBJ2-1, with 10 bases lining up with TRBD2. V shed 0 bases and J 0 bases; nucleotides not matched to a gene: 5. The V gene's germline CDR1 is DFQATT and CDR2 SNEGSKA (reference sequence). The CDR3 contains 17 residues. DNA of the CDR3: TGCAGTGCTAGAGATATACTAGCGGGGAGCTCCTACAATGAGCAGTTCTTC. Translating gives CSARDILAGSSYNEQFF.

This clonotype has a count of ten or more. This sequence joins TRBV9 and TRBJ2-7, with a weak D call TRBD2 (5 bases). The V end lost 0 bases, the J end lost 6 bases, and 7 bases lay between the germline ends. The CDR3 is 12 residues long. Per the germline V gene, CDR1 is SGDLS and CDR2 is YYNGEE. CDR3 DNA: TGTGCCAGCAGCGTAGCGGGGTCCGAGCAGTACTTC. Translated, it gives CASSVAGSEQYF.

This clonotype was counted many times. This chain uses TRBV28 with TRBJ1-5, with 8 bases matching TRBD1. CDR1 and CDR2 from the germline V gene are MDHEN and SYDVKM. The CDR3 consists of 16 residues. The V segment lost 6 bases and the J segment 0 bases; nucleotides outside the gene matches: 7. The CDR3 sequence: CASSDRGGYSNQPQHF. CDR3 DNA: TGTGCCAGCAGCGACAGGGGCGGGTATAGCAATCAGCCCCAGCATTTT.

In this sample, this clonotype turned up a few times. CDR3 nucleotide sequence: TGTGCCAGCAGGGAAAGGAGCTCAGATACGCAGTATTTT. It codes for CASRERSSDTQYF. The genes are TRBV6-1 and TRBJ2-3; D is unclear. With 6 bases removed from V and 4 bases from J, the gap between germline ends came to 11 bases. The CDR3 is 13 amino acids. The germline CDR1 and CDR2 sequences are MNHNS and SASEGT.

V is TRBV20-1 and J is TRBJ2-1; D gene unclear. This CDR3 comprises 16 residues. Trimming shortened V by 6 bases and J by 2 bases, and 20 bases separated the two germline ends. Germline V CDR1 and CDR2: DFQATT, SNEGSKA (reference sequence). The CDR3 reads CSAVVYSTLTYNEQFF. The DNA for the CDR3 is TGCAGTGCCGTAGTGTACTCAACCTTGACCTACAATGAGCAGTTCTTC.

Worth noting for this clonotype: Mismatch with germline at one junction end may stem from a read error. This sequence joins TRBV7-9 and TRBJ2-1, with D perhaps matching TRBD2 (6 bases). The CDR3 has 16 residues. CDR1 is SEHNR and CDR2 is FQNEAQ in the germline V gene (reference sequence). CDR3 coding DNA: TGTACCAGCAGCTTAGCCGGGAGAATGTCCTACAATGAGCAGTTCTTC. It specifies CTSSLAGRMSYNEQFF.